The 28 T cell receptor beta chains presented below share a single source sample, sequenced in a study of cytomegalovirus exposure and HLA in healthy donors (dated by TCRdb to about 2017). Library preparation was by the immunoSEQ multiplex PCR assay. For the multiplex PCR, a mixture combining 60 forward primers for TCR Vbeta segments and 13 reverse primers for TCR Jbeta segments was used. TCRdb carries this immuneACCESS record with in-frame sequences only. Its versions omit some clonotypes, under half of them owing to an unresolved V gene in the studies checked, with the rest unexplained. The sample table lists 130,000 or so clones, roughly 80% of them with a count of one. Around 1.6% of the sample goes to the ten largest clones. The sequenced material came from PBMCs. The origin of the receptors is a female donor in good health and CMV-seronegative.

The rearrangement joins TRBV16 to TRBJ1-5, with D maybe TRBD1 (5 bases). Trimming took 4 bases from V and 1 from J, leaving 23 bases between them. The germline V gene has CDR1 KGHSY and CDR2 FQNENV. The CDR3 contains 19 residues. The CDR3 DNA reads as TGTGCCAGCAGCCCAATAATGACAGTGGCTACCCGAAGCAATCAGCCCCAGCATTTT. It specifies CASSPIMTVATRSNQPQHF.

The chain links TRBV6-1 to TRBJ2-2; 9 nucleotides agree with TRBD1. The CDR3 loop spans 15 amino acids. The ends lost 5 bases at V and 3 bases at J; junction bases unmatched: 4. CDR1 is MNHNS, CDR2 SASEGT, per germline. This CDR3 is CASSLQGADTGELFF. The CDR3 DNA is TGTGCCAGCAGTCTACAGGGGGCGGACACCGGGGAGCTGTTTTTT.

CDR3 bases: TGTGCCAGCAGCTCCCCATGGGGGAGGGCCGCCAACGAGCAGTACTTC. Its protein is CASSSPWGRAANEQYF. The chain links TRBV11-3 to TRBJ2-7, with TRBD2 matching 7 bases. Trimming removed 4 bases from V and 5 bases from J; junction bases left unmatched: 14. The CDR3 is 16 amino acids. The germline CDR1 and CDR2 sequences are SGHNT and YENEEA. Based on the CDR3 plus reference TRBV11-3 and TRBJ2-7, the full variable domain is EAGVVQSPRYKIIEKKQPVAFWCNPISGHNTLYWYLQNLGQGPELLIRYENEEAVDDSQLPKDRFSAERLKGVDSTLKIQPAELGDSAVYLCASSSPWGRAANEQYFGPGTRLTVT.

The rearrangement links TRBV9 to TRBJ1-1, with a weak D call TRBD1 (5 bases). Trimming shortened V by 0 bases and J by 7 bases, and 10 bases separated the two germline ends. Germline CDR1 and CDR2: SGDLS and YYNGEE. The CDR3 is 13 residues long. CDR3 coding DNA: TGTGCCAGCAGCGTAGGATCAAGGGGTGAAGCTTTCTTT. This encodes CASSVGSRGEAFF. Full variable domain (outside the CDR3, taken from reference TRBV9 and TRBJ1-1): DSGVTQTPKHLITATGQRVTLRCSPRSGDLSVYWYQQSLDQGLQFLIQYYNGEERAKGNILERFSAQQFPDLHSELNLSSLELGDSALYFCASSVGSRGEAFFGQGTRLTVV.

This clone was seen once. V is TRBV28 and J is TRBJ1-1; D is possibly TRBD1 (5 bases). Trimming removed 8 bases from V and 0 bases from J, with 13 bases in between. Germline assignment: CDR1 MDHEN and CDR2 SYDVKM. The CDR3 covers 14 residues. CDR3 residues: CASLTTDMNTEAFF. CDR3 sequence (DNA): TGTGCCAGCCTAACGACAGACATGAACACTGAAGCTTTCTTT.

This chain connects TRBV18 to TRBJ2-3; D unclear. Between the trimmed V and J ends, which lost 0 bases and 8 bases, there was a span of 9 bases. The CDR3 is made up of 13 amino acids. The germline gives CDR1 KGHSH, CDR2 LQKENI. Here the CDR3 reads CASSPPQAPTQYF. As DNA, the CDR3 is TGTGCCAGCTCACCACCCCAGGCGCCTACGCAGTATTTT.

Only a few counts were recorded for this clone. CDR3 in amino acids: CASSPAVNTEAFF. The DNA of the CDR3 is TGCGCCAGCAGCCCCGCGGTGAACACTGAAGCTTTCTTT. The gene calls are TRBV10-1 and TRBJ1-1; the D is unclear. The V end lost 6 bases, the J end lost 0 bases, and 8 bases lay between the germline ends. CDR3 size: 13 residues. Germline loops: CDR1 WNHNN, CDR2 SYGVQD (reference sequence).

The chain joins TRBV2 to TRBJ2-3; TRBD2 might be the D (6 bases). V was cut by 8 bases and J by 4 bases, with 16 bases left in between. The CDR3 sequence is 14 residues long. Germline V CDR1 and CDR2: SNHLY, FYNNEI. CDR3 protein: CASHPAGRADTQYF. CDR3 DNA: TGTGCCAGCCATCCGGCGGGAAGGGCAGATACGCAGTATTTT.

This rearrangement joins TRBV15 to TRBJ1-1; 9 nucleotides agree with TRBD1. Trimming took 8 bases from V and 3 from J; bases not matched to a gene: 1. Germline CDR1 reads LNHNV; CDR2 reads YYDKDF (reference sequence). The CDR3 extends over 12 amino acids. CDR3 nucleotides: TGTGCCACCGACAGGGGGGACACTGAAGCTTTCTTT. Translation: CATDRGDTEAFF.

The rearrangement joins TRBV7-9 to TRBJ1-3; no reliable D call. The V end was cut by 1 base, the J end by 0 bases, with 4 bases between. Germline V gene sequence: CDR1 SEHNR, CDR2 FQNEAQ (reference sequence). This CDR3 comprises 14 residues. CDR3 nucleotides: TGTGCCAGCAGCTTAGTCAGCTCTGGAAACACCATATATTTT. Translated: CASSLVSSGNTIYF.

The chain has TRBV19 and TRBJ2-5, with TRBD1 identical over 8 bases. The CDR3 is made up of 13 amino acids. Germline values: CDR1 LNHDA, CDR2 SQIVND (reference sequence). V lost 6 bases to trimming and J lost 6 bases; unmatched junction nucleotides: 6. CDR3 region: CASSPGGRQTQYF. The CDR3 DNA is TGTGCCAGTAGCCCAGGGGGCAGACAGACCCAGTACTTC.

The rearrangement links TRBV6-5 to TRBJ1-1, with D possibly matching TRBD1 (5 bases). The CDR3 is made up of 12 amino acids. In germline, CDR1 is MNHEY, CDR2 SVGAGI. V lost 8 bases to trimming and J lost 6 bases, with 13 bases between them. The CDR3 region is CASDSVGAEAFF. CDR3 nucleotides: TGTGCCAGCGACAGCGTAGGGGCTGAAGCTTTCTTT.

This clone was seen a few times. Other DNA sequences within the sample encode an identical CDR3. CDR3 in amino acids: CASSYSTGNTEAFF. CDR3 DNA: TGTGCCAGCAGTTACTCGACAGGGAACACTGAAGCTTTCTTT. The genes are TRBV6-5 and TRBJ1-1; D is possibly TRBD1 (6 bases). The V gene's germline CDR1 is MNHEY and CDR2 SVGAGI. The CDR3 has 14 residues. V gave up 0 bases and J gave up 1 base, with 6 bases separating them.

The chain uses TRBV5-4 and TRBJ1-5; TRBD1 matches 8 bases. Per germline, CDR1 SGHNT and CDR2 YYREEE (reference sequence). The CDR3 consists of 15 residues. V was clipped by 2 bases and J by 5 bases; unmatched bases: 6. CDR3 sequence reads: CASSFGTGRDQPQHF. As DNA, the CDR3 is TGTGCCAGCAGCTTCGGGACAGGCCGCGATCAGCCCCAGCATTTT.

The chain recombines TRBV11-3 with TRBJ1-4; 8 bases are shared with TRBD1. V shed 4 bases and J 6 bases; nucleotides not matched to a gene: 13. The CDR3 is 17 residues long. CDR1 is SGHNT and CDR2 is YENEEA in the germline V gene. The DNA for the CDR3 is TGTGCCAGCAGCTCCCTAGCGCTCGTGACAGGGGATGAAAAACTGTTTTTT. It yields the protein CASSSLALVTGDEKLFF.

This clone was counted between two and nine times. The chain combines TRBV7-6 with TRBJ2-7; a possible D gene is TRBD1 (6 bases). The CDR3 runs to 14 residues. From germline, CDR1 is SGHVS and CDR2 FNYEAQ. Deletions cut 4 bases from V and 4 bases from J, with 14 bases between. DNA of the CDR3: TGTGCCAGCAGCTACAGGGTAGGGTCGTACGAGCAGTACTTC. This gives the protein CASSYRVGSYEQYF. Combining the CDR3 with reference TRBV7-6 and TRBJ2-7 gives the whole variable domain GAGVSQSPRYKVTKRGQDVALRCDPISGHVSLYWYRQALGQGPEFLTYFNYEAQQDKSGLPNDRFSAERPEGSISTLTIQRTEQRDSAMYRCASSYRVGSYEQYFGPGTRLTVT.

This chain joins TRBV15 and TRBJ2-7; TRBD2 matches at 8 bases. The CDR3 consists of 17 residues. With 0 bases clipped from V and 2 bases from J, the junction kept 9 bases outside the gene matches. CDR1 LNHNV and CDR2 YYDKDF come from the germline V gene (reference sequence). The CDR3 loop is CATSRDHGRGGTYEQYF. CDR3 DNA sequence: TGTGCCACCAGCAGAGATCATGGTCGCGGGGGGACCTACGAGCAGTACTTC.

The gene calls are TRBV5-6 and TRBJ2-5, with 9 bases matching TRBD2. The DNA matches TRBJ2-7 better at its end, which makes the J call doubtful. Germline lookup yields CDR1 SGHDT and CDR2 YYEEEE. This CDR3 is built from 15 residues. This CDR3 is CASSFRLAVTYEQYF. DNA of the CDR3: TGTGCCAGCAGCTTCCGACTAGCGGTTACCTACGAGCAGTACTTC.

The chain uses TRBV6-5 and TRBJ2-5; D is unclear. The J call may be wrong; the DNA end is better matched by TRBJ2-7. The CDR3 extends over 13 amino acids. In germline, CDR1 is MNHEY, CDR2 SVGAGI. The CDR3 DNA follows: TGTGCCAGCAGCCAAGGAATCTACTACGAGCAGTACTTC. This codes for CASSQGIYYEQYF.

In DNA, the CDR3 is TGCAGCGTTGAAGCGAGACAGGGGGCCCCAGATACGCAGTATTTT. Amino acids: CSVEARQGAPDTQYF. The chain is built from TRBV29-1 and TRBJ2-3; 10 bases are shared with TRBD1. V was pared by 1 base and J by 4 bases, with 5 bases of the junction left unmatched. Looked up from germline, CDR1 is SQVTM and CDR2 is ANQGSEA. This CDR3 comprises 15 residues.

This chain joins TRBV28 and TRBJ2-3, with TRBD1 matching 7 bases. Germline V gene sequence: CDR1 MDHEN, CDR2 SYDVKM. CDR3 size: 13 residues. The CDR3 coding sequence is TGTGACAGGGGTGGGAGTATAGCAGATACGCAGTATTTT. Translated, it gives CDRGGSIADTQYF.

V and J are TRBV6-5 and TRBJ2-1; 7 bases fit TRBD2. The CDR3 spans 14 residues. V shed 6 bases and J 3 bases; nucleotides not matched to a gene: 5. Germline assignment: CDR1 MNHEY and CDR2 SVGAGI. The DNA of the CDR3 is TGTGCCAGCAGGCAAGCGGGAAGCTACAATGAGCAGTTCTTC. Encoded protein: CASRQAGSYNEQFF.

The V and J genes are TRBV19 and TRBJ1-1, with D perhaps TRBD1 (5 bases). Germline V CDR1 and CDR2: LNHDA, SQIVND (reference sequence). The V end was cut by 2 bases, the J end by 4 bases, with 11 bases between. The CDR3 totals 14 residues. CDR3 DNA: TGTGCCAGTAGTATATCAGGGAGGAGCACTGAAGCTTTCTTT. It translates to CASSISGRSTEAFF. The full variable domain, completed using reference TRBV19 and TRBJ1-1, is DGGITQSPKYLFRKEGQNVTLSCEQNLNHDAMYWYRQDPGQGLRLIYYSQIVNDFQKGDIAEGYSVSREKKESFPLTVTSAQKNPTAFYLCASSISGRSTEAFFGQGTRLTVV.

J is TRBJ1-3 and V is TRBV19; D is undetermined. V gave up 3 bases and J gave up 0 bases, with 6 bases separating them. In germline, CDR1 is LNHDA, CDR2 SQIVND (reference sequence). This CDR3 region has 14 residues. The CDR3 DNA reads as TGTGCCAGTAGTATCTTGTTCTCTGGAAACACCATATATTTT. Amino acids: CASSILFSGNTIYF.

V is TRBV30 and J is TRBJ2-5; 11 nucleotides agree with TRBD2. CDR3 length: 13 residues. V dropped 4 bases and J dropped 5; count of bases not matched to a gene: 3. Germline V CDR1 and CDR2: GTSNPN, SVGIG (reference sequence). In DNA form, the CDR3 reads TGTGCCTGGAAGGGGACTAGCGGCGAGACCCAGTACTTC. Residues: CAWKGTSGETQYF.

The chain is built from TRBV6-5 and TRBJ2-7; the match to TRBD1 covers 7 bases. From germline, CDR1 is MNHEY and CDR2 SVGAGI. V lost 8 bases to trimming and J lost 0 bases; unmatched junction nucleotides: 10. This CDR3 comprises 15 residues. As DNA, the CDR3 is TGTGCCAGCGGATTTTCGGGACAGAGCTCCTACGAGCAGTACTTC. It codes for CASGFSGQSSYEQYF.

The chain carries TRBV5-6 and TRBJ2-7; 7 nucleotides align to TRBD1. J gave up 4 bases and V 3 bases, and 10 bases lay outside the gene matches. Germline loops: CDR1 SGHDT, CDR2 YYEEEE. CDR3 length: 15 amino acids. CDR3 loop: CASSSLDRVFYEQYF. The CDR3 DNA reads TGTGCCAGCAGCTCTCTAGACAGGGTATTTTACGAGCAGTACTTC.

A remark on this clone: Other nucleotide sequences from this sample produce the same CDR3. The gene calls are TRBV11-2 and TRBJ2-3, with a weak D call TRBD2 (6 bases). Trimming took 1 base from V and 2 from J, leaving 7 bases between them. Germline-derived CDR1 and CDR2 are SGHAT and FQNNGV. The CDR3 runs 14 residues. The CDR3 DNA follows: TGTGCCAGCAGCTTAGGCGGGGTCACAGATACGCAGTATTTT. Its protein product is CASSLGGVTDTQYF.